The 29 T cell receptor beta chains in this list originate from one sample, sequenced in a study of Tregs in tolerant kidney transplant recipients. Assay: immunoSEQ multiplex PCR; the TCRdb copy retains only in-frame clones and omits some. The profile covers hundreds of thousands of clones, with 80% to 85% appearing a single time and over 0.5% taken by the ten largest. The sequencing input was CD4+ T cells from blood. The receptors originated from a human donor in good health.

This sequence joins TRBV5-6 and TRBJ1-1, with 9 bases aligning to TRBD1. The CDR3 totals 18 residues. With 0 bases clipped from V and 0 bases from J, the junction kept 9 bases outside the gene matches. The germline V gene has CDR1 SGHDT and CDR2 YYEEEE. DNA of the CDR3: TGTGCCAGCAGCTTGGTGGGACAGGGCCACTCTTTGAACACTGAAGCTTTCTTT. Translation gives CASSLVGQGHSLNTEAFF.

This clone was counted between two and nine times. The genes are TRBV18 and TRBJ1-5; a weak D match, TRBD1 (6 bases). Germline loops: CDR1 KGHSH, CDR2 LQKENI. The CDR3 runs to 16 residues. The germline V and J ends were trimmed by 5 bases and 6 bases, with 20 bases remaining between them. CDR3: CASSSQGTHSGQPQHF. The CDR3 bases are TGTGCCAGCTCATCACAGGGAACACACTCGGGTCAGCCCCAGCATTTT.

J is TRBJ1-2 and V is TRBV9; the match to TRBD1 covers 7 bases. V shed 0 bases, J shed 4 bases, and the junction held 9 bases outside the gene matches. Germline CDR1 is SGDLS and CDR2 is YYNGEE. The CDR3 runs 16 residues. The CDR3 DNA reads TGTGCCAGCAGCGTAGGTCAGGGAGGGGGCCTCTATGGCTACACCTTC. This translates into CASSVGQGGGLYGYTF.

J is TRBJ2-7 and V is TRBV9; 8 bases are shared with TRBD2. In germline, CDR1 is SGDLS, CDR2 YYNGEE. This CDR3 has 15 residues. After removal of 4 bases from V and 5 bases from J, the junction contained 11 bases not matched to a gene. For the CDR3, the DNA is TGTGCCAGCAGCTCCACCGGGACTAGTATCGACGAGCAGTACTTC. This codes for CASSSTGTSIDEQYF.

This chain's CDR3 is CASRWGGYDNEQFF. In DNA form, the CDR3 reads TGTGCCAGCAGATGGGGGGGGTATGACAATGAGCAGTTCTTC. V gene TRBV7-2 combines with J gene TRBJ2-1; 7 nucleotides match TRBD2. Germline loops: CDR1 SGHTA, CDR2 FQGNSA. This CDR3 is built from 14 residues. V shed 6 bases and J 5 bases; nucleotides not matched to a gene: 7.

This clone was detected only a few times. This chain uses TRBV5-6 with TRBJ1-5; TRBD1 is a possible D gene (5 bases). Germline assignment: CDR1 SGHDT and CDR2 YYEEEE. The V gene lost 1 base and the J gene lost 3 bases, with 17 bases spanning the gap. The CDR3 length is 17 residues. The CDR3: CASSLLPVGQLNQPQHF. The CDR3 coding sequence is TGTGCCAGCAGCTTGTTACCCGTGGGGCAGCTCAATCAGCCCCAGCATTTT.

The chain couples TRBV29-1 to TRBJ2-4; D is ambiguous. Looked up from germline, CDR1 is SQVTM and CDR2 is ANQGSEA. The CDR3 sequence is 15 residues long. V lost 6 bases and J 1 base, leaving 16 bases between the germline ends. DNA of the CDR3: TGCAGCGTCGCTACAGTCCTGGGGGCCAAAAACATTCAGTACTTC. Amino acids: CSVATVLGAKNIQYF.

J is TRBJ2-7 and V is TRBV4-2; no clear D gene. Germline CDR1 and CDR2: LGHNA and YNFKEQ. V shed 1 base and J shed 2 bases, with 12 bases lying between them. CDR3 length: 15 residues. The CDR3 region has the DNA TGTGCCAGCAGCCAAGTTGCTGATGGAACCTACGAGCAGTACTTC. This translates into CASSQVADGTYEQYF.

V and J are TRBV7-2 and TRBJ1-1; D is perhaps TRBD1 (5 bases). CDR1 is SGHTA, CDR2 FQGNSA, per germline. The CDR3 has 14 amino acids. V was cut by 3 bases and J by 4 bases, with 12 bases left in between. In nucleotides, the CDR3 is TGTGCCAGCAGCTTCCAGGGTAGGGGCACTGAAGCTTTCTTT. Translating gives CASSFQGRGTEAFF.

J is TRBJ1-4 and V is TRBV5-1; possibly TRBD1 for D (5 bases). The V end was cut by 5 bases, the J end by 3 bases, with 11 bases between. This CDR3 region has 14 residues. The V gene's germline CDR1 is SGHRS and CDR2 YFSETQ. CDR3 DNA: TGCGCCAGCAGGGGGCAGACCTCTAATGAAAAACTGTTTTTT. Translation gives CASRGQTSNEKLFF. Supplemented by reference TRBV5-1 and TRBJ1-4, the full variable domain reads KAGVTQTPRYLIKTRGQQVTLSCSPISGHRSVSWYQQTPGQGLQFLFEYFSETQRNKGNFPGRFSGRQFSNSRSEMNVSTLELGDSALYLCASRGQTSNEKLFFGSGTQLSVL.

The V call is TRBV6-5, the J call TRBJ1-1; D gene unclear. Germline assignment: CDR1 MNHEY and CDR2 SVGAGI. The CDR3 totals 15 residues. Trimming cost V 0 bases and J 1 base, with 9 bases left between them. The CDR3 region has the DNA TGTGCCAGCAGTTACTCGTTTGACACGAACACTGAAGCTTTCTTT. Its translation: CASSYSFDTNTEAFF.

CDR3 in amino acids: CASSIPGQGKSGYTF. In nucleotides, the CDR3 is TGTGCCAGCAGTATACCGGGACAGGGGAAGAGTGGCTACACCTTC. V gene TRBV6-6 combines with J gene TRBJ1-2; 10 positions match TRBD1. CDR3 length: 15 amino acids. V was clipped by 5 bases and J by 7 bases; unmatched bases: 10. Per the germline V gene, CDR1 is MNHNY and CDR2 is SVGAGI (reference sequence).

The chain is built from TRBV6-5 and TRBJ2-2; D is uncertain. The V end was cut by 10 bases, the J end by 3 bases, with 6 bases between. The V gene's germline CDR1 is MNHEY and CDR2 SVGAGI. The CDR3 length is 11 residues. CDR3 sequence reads: CATEYTGELFF. The DNA for the CDR3 is TGTGCCACTGAGTACACCGGGGAGCTGTTTTTT.

This chain uses TRBV10-3 with TRBJ2-1, with 7 bases matching TRBD2. This CDR3 spans 17 amino acids. Germline V CDR1 and CDR2: ENHRY, SYGVKD. V shed 2 bases and J 4 bases; nucleotides not matched to a gene: 11. The CDR3 DNA sequence: TGTGCCATCAGTGAGCAGGTTGGCGGGAGTCTGTACAATGAGCAGTTCTTC. Its translation: CAISEQVGGSLYNEQFF.

The rearrangement joins TRBV19 to TRBJ2-1, with 11 bases matching TRBD2. Germline lookup yields CDR1 LNHDA and CDR2 SQIVND (reference sequence). The CDR3 length is 14 residues. V shed 3 bases and J 9 bases; nucleotides not matched to a gene: 4. Here the CDR3 reads CASSMVAGGGEQFF. CDR3 coding DNA: TGTGCCAGTAGTATGGTAGCGGGAGGGGGTGAGCAGTTCTTC.

V and J are TRBV6-5 and TRBJ2-7; TRBD2 is a possible D gene (6 bases). The CDR3 has 13 amino acids. Germline CDR1 reads MNHEY; CDR2 reads SVGAGI. The V end was cut by 6 bases, the J end by 9 bases, with 18 bases between. The CDR3 bases are TGTGCCAGCAGATCCCCCGGGACTTATGGGCAGTACTTC. Amino acid sequence: CASRSPGTYGQYF.

V gene TRBV30 combines with J gene TRBJ1-2; D unclear. The V and J ends lost 0 bases and 3 bases respectively, with 23 bases between them. The CDR3 has 18 amino acids. Germline assignment: CDR1 GTSNPN and CDR2 SVGIG (reference sequence). The CDR3 reads CAWSVNRRRHELDYGYTF. The CDR3 nucleotides read TGTGCCTGGAGTGTAAATCGAAGAAGACATGAGCTCGACTATGGCTACACCTTC.

J is TRBJ2-5 and V is TRBV6-5, with unresolved D. CDR3 length: 13 residues. V dropped 5 bases and J dropped 5 bases, with 12 bases sitting between them. Germline CDR1 and CDR2: MNHEY and SVGAGI. CDR3 amino acids: CASSNYGAETQYF. In DNA, the CDR3 is TGTGCCAGCAGTAACTACGGAGCGGAGACCCAGTACTTC.

The chain has TRBV5-8 and TRBJ2-1; D gene uncertain. The CDR3 has 15 residues. Deletions cut 0 bases from V and 4 bases from J, with 11 bases between. Germline CDR1 SGHTS, CDR2 YDEGEE. The CDR3 DNA is TGTGCCAGCAGCTTGGGGCTCGCCTTATACAATGAGCAGTTCTTC. It codes for CASSLGLALYNEQFF. The full variable domain, completed using reference TRBV5-8 and TRBJ2-1, is EAGVTQSPTHLIKTRGQQATLRCSPISGHTSVYWYQQALGLGLQFLLWYDEGEERNRGNFPPRFSGRQFPNYSSELNVNALELEDSALYLCASSLGLALYNEQFFGPGTRLTVL.

The chain links TRBV11-2 to TRBJ1-3; D call uncertain. This CDR3 is 14 amino acids long. Trimming removed 5 bases from V and 4 bases from J, with 12 bases in between. In germline, CDR1 is SGHAT, CDR2 FQNNGV. CDR3 nucleotides: TGTGCCAGCAGCCCCGGGATGTTGGGAAACACCATATATTTT. Its protein is CASSPGMLGNTIYF.

A few counts support this clone. This sequence joins TRBV7-2 and TRBJ2-3; 10 bases line up with TRBD2. Germline loops: CDR1 SGHTA, CDR2 FQGNSA. The CDR3 runs 16 residues. After removal of 5 bases from V and 2 bases from J, the junction contained 7 bases not matched to a gene. The CDR3 is CASSILAGPYTDTQYF. The DNA for the CDR3 is TGTGCCAGCAGCATACTAGCGGGGCCGTACACAGATACGCAGTATTTT.

Concerning this clone itself: This sample includes further DNA sequences coding for the same CDR3. V is TRBV5-1 and J is TRBJ2-2, with D possibly TRBD1 on 5 matching bases. CDR1 and CDR2 from the germline V gene are SGHRS and YFSETQ. The CDR3 is 15 residues long. Trimming stripped 4 bases from V and 2 bases from J, with 12 bases between. The CDR3 region has the DNA TGCGCCAGCAGCCCCCAGGGTAGAAACACCGGGGAGCTGTTTTTT. Residues: CASSPQGRNTGELFF.

As concerns this clone: A junction boundary mismatches the germline segment, possibly from a read error. V is TRBV7-9 and J is TRBJ1-2; D unresolved. This CDR3 comprises 15 residues. CDR1 is SEHNR, CDR2 FQNEAQ, per germline (reference sequence). CDR3 sequence: CASGLEEGRGYGYTF. CDR3 coding DNA: TGTGCCAGCGGCTTAGAGGAGGGCCGCGGGTATGGCTACACCTTC.

The chain combines TRBV7-2 with TRBJ1-4; D is uncertain. Germline V gene sequence: CDR1 SGHTA, CDR2 FQGNSA. This CDR3 has 14 amino acids. V was shortened by 0 bases and J by 8 bases, with 10 bases between the two germline ends. The CDR3 is CASSLAIAGEKLFF. The CDR3 nucleotides are TGTGCCAGCAGCTTAGCGATCGCAGGAGAAAAACTGTTTTTT.

This sequence joins TRBV19 and TRBJ2-5; 10 bases map to TRBD2. With the DNA end fitting TRBJ2-7 better, the J assignment may be wrong. The CDR3 extends over 14 amino acids. The germline CDR1 and CDR2 sequences are LNHDA and SQIVND (reference sequence). This CDR3 reads CASRSSGSNYEQYF. CDR3 sequence (DNA): TGTGCCAGTCGATCTAGCGGGAGTAACTACGAGCAGTACTTC.

This chain joins TRBV7-8 and TRBJ1-3; the D is unclear. Germline CDR1 reads SGHVS; CDR2 reads FQNEAQ. Trimming left V 7 bases short and J 0 bases short, with 16 bases between. The CDR3 extends over 16 amino acids. Written as DNA, the CDR3 is TGTGCCAGCACCCCCGGGCGGAGCCACTCTGGAAACACCATATATTTT. The encoded protein is CASTPGRSHSGNTIYF.

This chain connects TRBV5-1 to TRBJ1-3; D remains unclear. The CDR3 extends over 16 amino acids. V was shortened by 0 bases and J by 6 bases, with 16 bases between the two germline ends. CDR1 and CDR2 from the germline V gene are SGHRS and YFSETQ. CDR3 nucleotide sequence: TGCGCCAGCAGCTTGGGAGTAAGCTCTACTCAAAACACCATATATTTT. Translation gives CASSLGVSSTQNTIYF.

The CDR3 reads CAIRGGLNTEAFF. CDR3 DNA: TGTGCCATCAGGGGGGGACTGAACACTGAAGCTTTCTTT. The rearrangement joins TRBV10-3 to TRBJ1-1; TRBD1 might be the D (5 bases). Per the germline V gene, CDR1 is ENHRY and CDR2 is SYGVKD. The CDR3 consists of 13 residues. V gave up 6 bases and J gave up 0 bases, with 8 bases separating them.

The chain combines TRBV27 with TRBJ1-5; tentative D call: TRBD1 (6 bases). This CDR3 contains 16 residues. Trimming pared 6 bases from V and 2 bases from J, leaving 17 bases between. Germline CDR1 MNHEY, CDR2 SMNVEV (reference sequence). CDR3 sequence: CASRHGTISGNQPQHF. CDR3 DNA: TGTGCCAGCAGACACGGGACAATCAGCGGCAATCAGCCCCAGCATTTT.